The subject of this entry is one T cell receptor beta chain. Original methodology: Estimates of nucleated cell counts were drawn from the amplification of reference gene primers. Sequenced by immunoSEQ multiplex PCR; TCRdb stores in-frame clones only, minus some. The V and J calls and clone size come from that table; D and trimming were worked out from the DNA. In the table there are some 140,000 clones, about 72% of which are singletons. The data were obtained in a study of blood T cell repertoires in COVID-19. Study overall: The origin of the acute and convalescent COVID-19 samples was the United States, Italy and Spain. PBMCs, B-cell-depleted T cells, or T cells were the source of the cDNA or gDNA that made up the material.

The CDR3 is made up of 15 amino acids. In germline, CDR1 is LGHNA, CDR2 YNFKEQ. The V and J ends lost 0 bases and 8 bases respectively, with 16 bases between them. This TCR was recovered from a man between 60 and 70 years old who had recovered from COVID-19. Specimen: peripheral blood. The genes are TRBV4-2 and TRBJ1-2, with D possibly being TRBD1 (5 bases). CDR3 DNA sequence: TGTGCCAGCAGCCAAGATGCACAGGATTACTCCGGCTACACCTTC. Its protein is CASSQDAQDYSGYTF.